This TCR beta chain was profiled in a study of T-cell reconstitution after alpha-beta-depleted transplantation in children. This clonotype occurred many times. The CDR3 has 14 amino acids. CDR1 SNHLY and CDR2 FYNNEI come from the germline V gene. Trimming took 4 bases from V and 7 from J; bases not matched to a gene: 5. Researchers prepared the TCRbeta library using unique molecular identifiers, the study reports. TCRdb independently ran MiXCR on the PCR reads; one entry per CDR3 protein. The sample carries 150,000 to 200,000 distinct CDR3 sequences, less than 15% recorded once. This chain uses TRBV2 with TRBJ2-2, with 8 bases aligning to TRBD1. The source is a human donor who donated a stem cell graft to a child with acute lymphoblastic leukemia. The sample here was PBMCs from the stem cell graft donor, taken from the stem cell graft. CDR3 DNA: TGTGCCAGCAGTGTAGGGACAGGTTACGGGGAGCTGTTTTTT. It translates to CASSVGTGYGELFF.